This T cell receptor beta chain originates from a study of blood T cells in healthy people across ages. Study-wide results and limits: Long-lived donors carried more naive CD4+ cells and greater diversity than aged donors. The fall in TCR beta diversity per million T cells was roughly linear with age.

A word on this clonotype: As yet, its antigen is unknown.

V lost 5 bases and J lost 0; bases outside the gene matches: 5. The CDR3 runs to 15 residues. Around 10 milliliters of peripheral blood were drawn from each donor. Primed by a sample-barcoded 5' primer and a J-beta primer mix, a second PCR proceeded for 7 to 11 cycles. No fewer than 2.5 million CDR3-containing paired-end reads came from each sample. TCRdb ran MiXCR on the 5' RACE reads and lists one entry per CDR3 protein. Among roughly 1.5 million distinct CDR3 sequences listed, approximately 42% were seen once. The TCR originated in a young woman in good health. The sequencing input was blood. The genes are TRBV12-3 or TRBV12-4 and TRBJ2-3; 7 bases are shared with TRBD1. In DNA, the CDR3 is TGTGCCAGCAGTCGACAGGGAGTTAGCACAGATACGCAGTATTTT. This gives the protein CASSRQGVSTDTQYF.